A single sample gave rise to the 14 T cell receptor beta chains below, sequenced in a study of T cell repertoires in cytomegalovirus infection. TCRdb re-derived calls from the reads in MiXCR, one entry per CDR3 protein. The data contain roughly 500,000 distinct CDR3 sequences, 16% of them singletons. Sequenced: CD8+ T cells from PBMCs. These receptor sequences come from a human donor in good health (CMV status not recorded). Some clones in this sample may be carry-over from other donors' samples.

This clonotype has at least ten counts. The chain joins TRBV15 to TRBJ1-1; D gene ambiguous. The ends were cut back, 0 bases at V and 1 base at J, with 9 bases in the middle. Germline V gene lookup returns CDR1 LNHNV and CDR2 YYDKDF (reference sequence). The CDR3 length is 15 residues. DNA for the CDR3: TGTGCCACCAGCAGAGATCGTGGAGCGAACACTGAAGCTTTCTTT. It translates to CATSRDRGANTEAFF. Combining the CDR3 with reference TRBV15 and TRBJ1-1 gives the whole variable domain DAMVIQNPRYQVTQFGKPVTLSCSQTLNHNVMYWYQQKSSQAPKLLFHYYDKDFNNEADTPDNFQSRRPNTSFCFLDIRSPGLGDTAMYLCATSRDRGANTEAFFGQGTRLTVV.

This clonotype was counted only a few times. The chain is built from TRBV7-9 and TRBJ1-6; 7 positions match TRBD1. The CDR3 is 15 residues long. Trimming removed 5 bases from V and 6 bases from J; junction bases left unmatched: 7. The V gene's germline CDR1 is SEHNR and CDR2 FQNEAQ (reference sequence). This chain's CDR3 is CASSPRGTVNSPLHF. DNA for the CDR3: TGTGCCAGCAGCCCGCGTGGGACAGTTAATTCACCCCTCCACTTT.

The genes are TRBV5-1 and TRBJ2-7, with TRBD1 matching 7 bases. The germline V gene encodes CDR1 SGHRS and CDR2 YFSETQ. V was pared by 3 bases and J by 5 bases, with 8 bases of the junction left unmatched. The CDR3 is 14 amino acids. CDR3 in amino acids: CASSSSTGSNEQYF. The CDR3 DNA reads TGCGCCAGCAGCTCATCGACAGGGTCCAACGAGCAGTACTTC.

The sample holds a few counts of this clonotype. The chain recombines TRBV10-3 with TRBJ2-7, with 8 nucleotides matching TRBD2. The CDR3 runs 14 residues. Germline V gene lookup returns CDR1 ENHRY and CDR2 SYGVKD. J was trimmed by 2 bases and V by 7 bases; bases with no gene match: 7. The CDR3 spells CAINLSGITYEQYF. DNA of the CDR3: TGTGCCATCAACCTTAGCGGGATTACCTACGAGCAGTACTTC.

In this sample, this clonotype turned up a few times. The rearrangement uses TRBV27 and TRBJ1-5, with TRBD1 as a possible D gene (6 bases). This CDR3 comprises 14 residues. Trimming took 6 bases from V and 5 from J, leaving 14 bases between them. In germline, CDR1 is MNHEY, CDR2 SMNVEV (reference sequence). The CDR3 DNA reads as TGTGCCAGCAGCCAGACAGGATCGGATCAGCCCCAGCATTTT. This codes for CASSQTGSDQPQHF.

This clonotype was seen repeatedly, ten times or more. The CDR3 protein is CASSPAGEPGRDNEQFF. Written as DNA, the CDR3 is TGTGCCAGCAGCCCCGCCGGGGAACCGGGGCGCGACAATGAGCAGTTCTTC. This chain links TRBV7-2 with TRBJ2-1; perhaps D is TRBD1 or TRBD2 (5 bases each). CDR3 size: 17 residues. CDR1 is SGHTA and CDR2 is FQGNSA in the germline V gene. The V end lost 5 bases, the J end lost 5 bases, and 22 bases lay between the germline ends.

The chain has TRBV27 and TRBJ2-3; TRBD2 agrees at 8 bases. The V gene's germline CDR1 is MNHEY and CDR2 SMNVEV (reference sequence). This CDR3 comprises 13 residues. V lost 10 bases to trimming and J lost 1 base; unmatched junction nucleotides: 4. The CDR3, as DNA: TGTGCCATTAGCGGGACTCGCACAGATACGCAGTATTTT. This codes for CAISGTRTDTQYF.

This clonotype has at least ten counts. The gene calls are TRBV6-6 and TRBJ1-1; a possible D gene is TRBD1 (5 bases). This CDR3 has 13 amino acids. The ends were cut back, 6 bases at V and 1 base at J, with 9 bases in the middle. Germline V CDR1 and CDR2: MNHNY, SVGAGI (reference sequence). The DNA for the CDR3 is TGTGCCAGCAGACTGACAGCGAACACTGAAGCTTTCTTT. Amino acid sequence: CASRLTANTEAFF.

This clonotype was seen only a few times. The J gene is TRBJ1-2, the V gene TRBV12-3 or TRBV12-4, with a tentative D call TRBD1 (5 bases). The CDR3 consists of 14 residues. The germline V and J ends were trimmed by 3 bases and 3 bases, with 11 bases remaining between them. CDR3 protein: CASSFYRGDYGYTF. The CDR3, as DNA: TGTGCCAGCAGTTTCTATAGGGGCGACTATGGCTACACCTTC.

The sample holds a few counts of this clonotype. This rearrangement joins TRBV7-9 to TRBJ2-1; possibly TRBD2 for D (5 bases). V was pared by 4 bases and J by 2 bases, with 12 bases between. Germline CDR1 and CDR2: SEHNR and FQNEAQ (reference sequence). The CDR3 is 15 residues long. The CDR3 DNA is TGTGCCAGCAGCTCCCCAAGCGGACCCTACAATGAGCAGTTCTTC. Amino acid sequence: CASSSPSGPYNEQFF.

This chain joins TRBV3-1 and TRBJ2-7, with 9 bases lining up with TRBD2. The V gene end was trimmed by 5 bases and the J gene end by 0 bases; junction bases not matched to a gene: 5. This CDR3 is built from 15 residues. CDR1 LGHDT and CDR2 YNNKEL come from the germline V gene (reference sequence). The CDR3 sequence: CASSGGLAVSYEQYF. In nucleotides, the CDR3 is TGTGCCAGCAGCGGGGGACTAGCAGTCTCCTACGAGCAGTACTTC.

This clonotype was counted ten times or more. The V call is TRBV7-9, the J call TRBJ2-7; D may be TRBD2 (5 bases). This CDR3 contains 13 residues. V was pared by 2 bases and J by 5 bases, with 10 bases between. Germline CDR1 reads SEHNR; CDR2 reads FQNEAQ (reference sequence). The DNA of the CDR3 is TGTGCCAGCAGCTTACCGCTCGGGGACGAGCAGTACTTC. Its protein product is CASSLPLGDEQYF.

This clonotype was seen a few times. The chain is built from TRBV20-1 and TRBJ1-2, with a possible D match to TRBD1 (6 bases). CDR1 is DFQATT and CDR2 is SNEGSKA in the germline V gene (reference sequence). Trimming left V 2 bases short and J 4 bases short, with 20 bases between. The CDR3 length is 16 residues. CDR3 amino acids: CSARPPDSLAIYGYTF. The CDR3 DNA reads TGCAGTGCTAGACCCCCGGACAGTCTGGCGATCTATGGCTACACCTTC.

This clonotype was seen a few times. CDR3 nucleotides: TGTGCCAGCAGTCCTCTGTTGGGACAAGTTGGGACTGAAGCTTTCTTT. Translation gives CASSPLLGQVGTEAFF. V gene TRBV28 combines with J gene TRBJ1-1, with a possible D match to TRBD1 (6 bases). The CDR3 is made up of 16 amino acids. Deletions cut 5 bases from V and 5 bases from J, with 21 bases between. Per germline, CDR1 MDHEN and CDR2 SYDVKM.